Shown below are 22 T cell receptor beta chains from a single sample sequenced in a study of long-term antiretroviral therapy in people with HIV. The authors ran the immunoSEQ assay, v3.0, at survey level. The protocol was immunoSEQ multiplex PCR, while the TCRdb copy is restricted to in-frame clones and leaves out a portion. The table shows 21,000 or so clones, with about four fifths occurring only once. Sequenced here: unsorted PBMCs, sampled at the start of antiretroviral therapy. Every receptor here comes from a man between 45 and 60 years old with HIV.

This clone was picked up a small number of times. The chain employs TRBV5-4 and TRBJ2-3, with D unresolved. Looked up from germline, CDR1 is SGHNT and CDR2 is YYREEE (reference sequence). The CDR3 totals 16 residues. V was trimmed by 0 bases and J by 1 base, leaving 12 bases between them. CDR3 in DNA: TGTGCCAGCAGCTTGGGATGGACGGAAGGCACAGATACGCAGTATTTT. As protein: CASSLGWTEGTDTQYF.

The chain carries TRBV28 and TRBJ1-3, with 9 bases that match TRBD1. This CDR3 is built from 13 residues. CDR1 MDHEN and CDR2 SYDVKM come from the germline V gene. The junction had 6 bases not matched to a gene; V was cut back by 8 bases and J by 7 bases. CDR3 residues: CASLTGTGNTIYF. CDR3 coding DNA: TGTGCCAGCTTAACCGGGACAGGGAACACCATATATTTT.

The CDR3 DNA is TGCGCCAGCAGCCAAGGGGGGGTTTTAGGGGGGAAAAAAGAAAAACTGTTTTTT. Translation gives CASSQGGVLGGKKEKLFF. The rearrangement uses TRBV4-3 and TRBJ1-4; perhaps TRBD1 as D (6 bases). CDR3 length: 18 residues. V lost 1 base to trimming and J lost 8 bases, with 23 bases between them. Germline V gives CDR1 LGHNA, CDR2 YSLEER.

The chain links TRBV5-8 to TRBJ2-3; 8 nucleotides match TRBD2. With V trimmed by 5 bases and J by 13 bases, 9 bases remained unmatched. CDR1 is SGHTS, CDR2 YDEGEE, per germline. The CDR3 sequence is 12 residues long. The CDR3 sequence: CASRRRGGSKYF. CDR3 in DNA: TGTGCCAGCAGACGTCGGGGGGGCTCTAAGTATTTT.

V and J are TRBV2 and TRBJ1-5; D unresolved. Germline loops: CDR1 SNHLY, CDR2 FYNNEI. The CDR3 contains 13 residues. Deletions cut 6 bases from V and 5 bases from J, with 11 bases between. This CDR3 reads CASSIGVDQPQHF. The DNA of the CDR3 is TGTGCCAGCAGCATCGGGGTAGATCAGCCCCAGCATTTT.

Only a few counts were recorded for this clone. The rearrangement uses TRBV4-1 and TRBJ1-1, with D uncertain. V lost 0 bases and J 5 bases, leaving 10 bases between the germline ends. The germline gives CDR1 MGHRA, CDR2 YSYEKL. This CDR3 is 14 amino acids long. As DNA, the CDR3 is TGCGCCAGCAGCCAAGATGGAATGGGTACTGAAGCTTTCTTT. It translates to CASSQDGMGTEAFF.

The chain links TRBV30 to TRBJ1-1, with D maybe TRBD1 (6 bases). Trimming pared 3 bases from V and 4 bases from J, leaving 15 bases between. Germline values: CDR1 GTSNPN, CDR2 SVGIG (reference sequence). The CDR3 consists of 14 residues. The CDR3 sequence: CAWRQPTGGTEAFF. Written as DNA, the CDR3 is TGTGCCTGGAGGCAACCGACAGGTGGCACTGAAGCTTTCTTT.

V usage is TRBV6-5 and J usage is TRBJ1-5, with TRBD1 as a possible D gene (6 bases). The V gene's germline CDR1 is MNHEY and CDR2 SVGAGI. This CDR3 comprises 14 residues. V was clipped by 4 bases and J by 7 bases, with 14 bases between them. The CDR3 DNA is TGTGCCAGCAGTTTGGACAGAGAGAAACAGCCCCAGCATTTT. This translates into CASSLDREKQPQHF.

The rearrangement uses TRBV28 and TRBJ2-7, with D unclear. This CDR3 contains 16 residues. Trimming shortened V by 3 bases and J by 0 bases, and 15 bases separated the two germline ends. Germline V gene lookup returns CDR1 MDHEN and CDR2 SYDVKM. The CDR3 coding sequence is TGTGCCAGCAGTTTCAACCACCAAGAAATCTCCTACGAGCAGTACTTC. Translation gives CASSFNHQEISYEQYF.

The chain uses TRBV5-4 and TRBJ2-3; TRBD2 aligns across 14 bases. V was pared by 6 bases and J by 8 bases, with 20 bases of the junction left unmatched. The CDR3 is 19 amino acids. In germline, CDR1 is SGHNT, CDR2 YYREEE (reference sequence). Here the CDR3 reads CASTPVGTSGSGPVGTQYF. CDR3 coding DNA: TGTGCCAGCACTCCTGTTGGGACTAGCGGGAGTGGGCCGGTAGGTACGCAGTATTTT.

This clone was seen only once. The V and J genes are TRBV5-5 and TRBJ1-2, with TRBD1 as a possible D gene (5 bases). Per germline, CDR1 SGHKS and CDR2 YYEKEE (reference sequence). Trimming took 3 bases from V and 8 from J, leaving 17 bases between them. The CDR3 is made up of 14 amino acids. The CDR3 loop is CASSSGWQGWGYTF. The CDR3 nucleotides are TGTGCCAGCAGCTCAGGGTGGCAGGGATGGGGCTACACCTTC.

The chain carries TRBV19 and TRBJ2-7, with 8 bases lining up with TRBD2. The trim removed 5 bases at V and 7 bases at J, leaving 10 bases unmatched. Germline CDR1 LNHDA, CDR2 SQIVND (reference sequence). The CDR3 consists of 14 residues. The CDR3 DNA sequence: TGTGCCAGTAGTTTCGGACTAGCCAAGGGGGAGCAGTACTTC. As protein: CASSFGLAKGEQYF.

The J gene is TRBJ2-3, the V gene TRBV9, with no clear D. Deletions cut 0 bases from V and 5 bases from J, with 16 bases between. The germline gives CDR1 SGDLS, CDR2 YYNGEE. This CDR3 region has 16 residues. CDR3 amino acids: CASSVVGGSQGDTQYF. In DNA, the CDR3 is TGTGCCAGCAGCGTAGTGGGTGGATCCCAAGGAGATACGCAGTATTTT.

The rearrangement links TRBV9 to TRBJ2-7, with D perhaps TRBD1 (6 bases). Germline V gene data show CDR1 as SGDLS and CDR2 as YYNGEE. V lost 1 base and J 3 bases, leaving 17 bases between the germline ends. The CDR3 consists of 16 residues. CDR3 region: CASSVQAGAYYYEQYF. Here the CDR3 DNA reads TGTGCCAGCAGCGTACAGGCAGGGGCCTACTACTACGAGCAGTACTTC.

CDR3 residues: CASKRTTSYEQYF. CDR3 coding DNA: TGTGCCAGCAAACGGACTACCTCCTACGAGCAGTACTTC. V usage is TRBV27 and J usage is TRBJ2-7, with D possibly being TRBD2 (6 bases). Trimming stripped 7 bases from V and 0 bases from J, with 10 bases between. Germline V gene lookup returns CDR1 MNHEY and CDR2 SMNVEV (reference sequence). This CDR3 has 13 amino acids.

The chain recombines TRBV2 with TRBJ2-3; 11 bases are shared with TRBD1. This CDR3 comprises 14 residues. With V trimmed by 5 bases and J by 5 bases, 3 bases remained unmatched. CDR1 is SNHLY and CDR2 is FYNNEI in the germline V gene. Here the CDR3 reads CASSRTGGEDTQYF. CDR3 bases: TGTGCCAGCAGTAGGACAGGGGGCGAAGATACGCAGTATTTT. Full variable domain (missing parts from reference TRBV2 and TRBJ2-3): EPEVTQTPSHQVTQMGQEVILRCVPISNHLYFYWYRQILGQKVEFLVSFYNNEISEKSEIFDDQFSVERPDGSNFTLKIRSTKLEDSAMYFCASSRTGGEDTQYFGPGTRLTVL.

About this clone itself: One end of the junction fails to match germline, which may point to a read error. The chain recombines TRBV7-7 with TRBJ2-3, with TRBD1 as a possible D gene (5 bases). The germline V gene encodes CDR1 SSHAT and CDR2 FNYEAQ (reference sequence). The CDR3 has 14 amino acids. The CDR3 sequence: CASSPGHGRDTQYF. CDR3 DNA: TGTGCTAGCAGCCCCGGACACGGGCGGGATACGCAGTATTTT.

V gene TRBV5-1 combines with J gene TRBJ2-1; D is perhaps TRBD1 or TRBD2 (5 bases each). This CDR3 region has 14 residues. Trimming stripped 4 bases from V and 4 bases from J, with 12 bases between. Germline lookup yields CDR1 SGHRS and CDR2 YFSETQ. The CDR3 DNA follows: TGCGCCAGCAGCCCGGGGACCGATTACAATGAGCAGTTCTTC. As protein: CASSPGTDYNEQFF. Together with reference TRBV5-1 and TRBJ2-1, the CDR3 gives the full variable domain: KAGVTQTPRYLIKTRGQQVTLSCSPISGHRSVSWYQQTPGQGLQFLFEYFSETQRNKGNFPGRFSGRQFSNSRSEMNVSTLELGDSALYLCASSPGTDYNEQFFGPGTRLTVL.

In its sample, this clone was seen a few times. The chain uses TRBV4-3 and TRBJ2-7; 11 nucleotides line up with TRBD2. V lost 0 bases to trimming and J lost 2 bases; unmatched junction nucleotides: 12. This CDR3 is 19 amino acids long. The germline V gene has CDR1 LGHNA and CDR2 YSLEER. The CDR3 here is CASSQDIASGRYLTYEQYF. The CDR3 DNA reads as TGCGCCAGCAGCCAAGATATTGCTAGCGGGAGGTACCTCACCTACGAGCAGTACTTC.

DNA for the CDR3: TGTGCCAGTAGTTACCCCGGCTACGAGCAGTACTTC. Its protein product is CASSYPGYEQYF. The chain is built from TRBV19 and TRBJ2-7; the D is unclear. The CDR3 loop spans 12 amino acids. The germline V and J ends were trimmed by 5 bases and 3 bases, with 8 bases remaining between them. Germline V CDR1 and CDR2: LNHDA, SQIVND (reference sequence).

The CDR3 nucleotides are TGTGCCAGCAGCTTAGGTCAGGGGGCGCGACGACGACAGCCCCAGCATTTT. Its translation: CASSLGQGARRRQPQHF. The J gene is TRBJ1-5, the V gene TRBV7-8; 8 nucleotides align to TRBD1. The CDR3 totals 17 residues. The junction had 12 bases not matched to a gene; V was cut back by 1 base and J by 7 bases. Germline CDR1 is SGHVS and CDR2 is FQNEAQ.

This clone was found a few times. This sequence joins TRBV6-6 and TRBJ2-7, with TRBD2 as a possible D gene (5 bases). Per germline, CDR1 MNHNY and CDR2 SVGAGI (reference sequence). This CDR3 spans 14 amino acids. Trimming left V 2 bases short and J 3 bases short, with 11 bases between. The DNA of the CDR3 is TGTGCCAGCAGTTACGAGGGTCTATTCTACGAGCAGTACTTC. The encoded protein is CASSYEGLFYEQYF.